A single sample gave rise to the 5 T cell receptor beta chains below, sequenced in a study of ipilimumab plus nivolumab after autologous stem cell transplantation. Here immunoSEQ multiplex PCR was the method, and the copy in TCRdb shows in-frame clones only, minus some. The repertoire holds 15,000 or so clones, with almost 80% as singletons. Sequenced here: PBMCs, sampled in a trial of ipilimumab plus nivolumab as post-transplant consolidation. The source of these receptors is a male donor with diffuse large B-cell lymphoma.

As DNA, the CDR3 is TGTGCCAGCAGCAAAAACTGGCGGGACACCGGGGAGCTGTTTTTT. Protein: CASSKNWRDTGELFF. V usage is TRBV21-1 and J usage is TRBJ2-2; the D call in the table, TRBD2, was not verified against the DNA. TRBV21-1 is listed as a pseudogene. This CDR3 is 15 amino acids long.

The CDR3 nucleotides are TGTGCCATCTCAGGCGGGGGCCCTACAGGTGAGCAGTTCTTC. This codes for CAISGGGPTGEQFF. The chain combines TRBV10-3 with TRBJ2-1; D possibly corresponds to TRBD2 (7 bases). The CDR3 totals 14 residues. V was clipped by 8 bases and J by 9 bases, with 20 bases between them. Per germline, CDR1 ENHRY and CDR2 SYGVKD.

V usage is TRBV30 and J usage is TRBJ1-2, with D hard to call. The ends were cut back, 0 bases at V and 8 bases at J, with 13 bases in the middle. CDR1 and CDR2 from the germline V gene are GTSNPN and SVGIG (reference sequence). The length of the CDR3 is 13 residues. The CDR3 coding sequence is TGTGCCTGGAGTGTGGGTGGGTTCGGGGGCTACACCTTC. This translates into CAWSVGGFGGYTF.

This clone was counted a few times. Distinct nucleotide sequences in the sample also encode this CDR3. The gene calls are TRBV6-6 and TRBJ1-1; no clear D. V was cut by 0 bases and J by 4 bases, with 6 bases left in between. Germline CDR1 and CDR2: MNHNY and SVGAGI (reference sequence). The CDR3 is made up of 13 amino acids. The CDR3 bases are TGTGCCAGCAGTTACTCGGGTGTCACTGAAGCTTTCTTT. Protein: CASSYSGVTEAFF.

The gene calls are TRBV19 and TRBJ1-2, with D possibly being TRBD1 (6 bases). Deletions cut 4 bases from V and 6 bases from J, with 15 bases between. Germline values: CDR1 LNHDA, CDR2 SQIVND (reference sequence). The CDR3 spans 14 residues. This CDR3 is CASSTLTGTDGYTF. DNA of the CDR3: TGTGCCAGTAGTACCCTCACAGGGACGGATGGCTACACCTTC.